This TCR beta chain was recovered during a study of shared clonotypes between healthy human individuals. Regarding the study as a whole: Owing to a small donor count, the genetic and exposure-history diversity represented was limited.

Over several immunoSEQ plates, each subset's genomic DNA was distributed in even portions. Sequenced by immunoSEQ multiplex PCR; TCRdb stores in-frame clones only, minus some. The sample includes 100,000 to 120,000 clones, approximately 70% of them seen just once. The V end lost 0 bases, the J end lost 3 bases, and 6 bases lay between the germline ends. This CDR3 is 13 amino acids long. Germline loops: CDR1 SGDLS, CDR2 YYNGEE. With respect to this clone: What it binds is not known. This clone may be a read error of a much larger clone one base away. Within the sample, other DNA sequences also encode this same CDR3.

The sample was memory CD8+ T cells sorted from blood. Subset specified: CD45RO+ cells pooled with CCR7-negative TemRA cells. The genes are TRBV9 and TRBJ1-2; no reliable D call. The clonotype originates from a woman aged 30 to 39 in good health. In nucleotides, the CDR3 is TGTGCCAGCAGCGTAGGGGGAGACTATGGCTACACCTTC. It specifies CASSVGGDYGYTF.